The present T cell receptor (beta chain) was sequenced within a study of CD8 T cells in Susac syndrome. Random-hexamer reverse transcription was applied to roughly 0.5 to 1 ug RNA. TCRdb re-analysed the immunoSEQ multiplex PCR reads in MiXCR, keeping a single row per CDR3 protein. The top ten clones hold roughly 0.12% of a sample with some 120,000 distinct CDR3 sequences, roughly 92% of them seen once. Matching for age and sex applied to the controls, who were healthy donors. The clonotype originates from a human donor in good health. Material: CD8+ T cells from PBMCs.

CDR3 bases: TGTGCCATCAGTGCGAGAGGCGGGACAGATACGCAGTATTTT. Translating gives CAISARGGTDTQYF. The chain couples TRBV10-3 to TRBJ2-3; a weak D match, TRBD2 (5 bases). Germline CDR1 is ENHRY and CDR2 is SYGVKD. V lost 4 bases and J lost 3, with 11 bases in between. The CDR3 contains 14 residues.